Sequencing of this T cell receptor beta chain was carried out in a study of T cell responses to AZD1222 COVID-19 vaccine. Libraries were prepared by immunoSEQ multiplex PCR; TCRdb keeps only in-frame clonotypes and omits some of them. Among 100,000 to 150,000 clones listed, around 90% were seen once. Findings of the study overall: It was only a handful of AZD1222 recipients who were seropositive at baseline. Most donors were white British, females outnumbered males, and clonal diversity was possibly underestimated.

This CDR3 region has 14 residues. V shed 5 bases, J shed 6 bases, and the junction held 7 bases outside the gene matches. CDR1 and CDR2 from the germline V gene are SQVTM and ANQGSEA. Turning to this clone: Its antigen is undetermined.

V usage is TRBV29-1 and J usage is TRBJ2-2, with 9 bases identical to TRBD1. Sequencing used peripheral blood, obtained on day 0 of MenACWY control vaccination. This sequence originates from an adult in good health. DNA for the CDR3: TGCAGCGTTTCCCAGGGACAGGGATCCGGGGAGCTGTTTTTT. Amino acids: CSVSQGQGSGELFF.